Each of the 25 T cell receptor beta chains below was sequenced from the same sample in a study of T-cell memory formation after mild COVID-19. TCRdb redid the calling of the 5' RACE reads with MiXCR, one entry per CDR3 protein. This table holds about half a million distinct CDR3 sequences, 18% found once. Sequenced material: PBMCs or a T cell subset sorted from them (not recorded which). These receptors all come from an adult woman who had mild COVID-19 (a few samples of this study predate the infection). Cell type and time point are not known.

This clonotype showed up just a few times. The chain couples TRBV4-2 to TRBJ1-1, with 10 nucleotides matching TRBD1. J was trimmed by 4 bases and V by 0 bases; bases with no gene match: 5. Germline CDR1 is LGHNA and CDR2 is YNFKEQ. The CDR3 is 16 residues long. CDR3 residues: CASSQDGQGVVTEAFF. As DNA, the CDR3 is TGTGCCAGCAGCCAAGATGGACAGGGGGTTGTCACTGAAGCTTTCTTT.

This rearrangement joins TRBV28 to TRBJ1-4, with D perhaps TRBD1 (5 bases). Germline CDR1 and CDR2: MDHEN and SYDVKM. V was pared by 6 bases and J by 7 bases, with 9 bases between. The CDR3 has 12 amino acids. The CDR3 region is CASRIGGEKLFF. CDR3 DNA: TGTGCCAGCAGGATTGGGGGTGAAAAACTGTTTTTT.

This chain uses TRBV6-6 with TRBJ1-1; weak D call: TRBD1 (6 bases). This CDR3 region has 16 residues. V was trimmed by 7 bases and J by 0 bases, leaving 18 bases between them. Looked up from germline, CDR1 is MNHNY and CDR2 is SVGAGI (reference sequence). CDR3 nucleotide sequence: TGTGCCAGCACGCCGTCGAGGGACACGCTGAACACTGAAGCTTTCTTT. Translated: CASTPSRDTLNTEAFF.

This clonotype was observed a handful of times. The V and J genes are TRBV20-1 and TRBJ2-7; 9 nucleotides align to TRBD2. The junction had 4 bases not matched to a gene; V was cut back by 1 base and J by 0 bases. This CDR3 has 15 amino acids. Germline V lookup: CDR1 DFQATT, CDR2 SNEGSKA (reference sequence). CDR3 region: CSARVSSGASYEQYF. The CDR3 DNA reads TGCAGTGCTAGAGTTTCTAGCGGGGCCTCCTACGAGCAGTACTTC.

The chain links TRBV5-1 to TRBJ2-3, with D unclear. The V end was cut by 4 bases, the J end by 1 base, with 13 bases between. This CDR3 has 15 amino acids. In germline, CDR1 is SGHRS, CDR2 YFSETQ. The CDR3 DNA follows: TGCGCCAGCAGCCCAATTGCGGACCGCACAGATACGCAGTATTTT. Translating it yields CASSPIADRTDTQYF.

CDR3 protein: CAISGVTGLFF. CDR3 nucleotides: TGTGCCATCAGTGGGGTGACTGGACTGTTCTTC. The chain carries TRBV10-3 and TRBJ2-1, with D maybe TRBD2 (5 bases). From germline, CDR1 is ENHRY and CDR2 SYGVKD. V was trimmed by 4 bases and J by 15 bases, leaving 13 bases between them. The CDR3 runs 11 residues.

This clonotype was picked up a small number of times. V is TRBV13 and J is TRBJ2-5; 11 nucleotides align to TRBD1. With V trimmed by 4 bases and J by 6 bases, 4 bases remained unmatched. The CDR3 consists of 14 residues. Germline CDR1 and CDR2: PRHDT and FYEKMQ (reference sequence). This CDR3 reads CASSSRDRGKTQYF. The CDR3 region has the DNA TGTGCCAGCAGCTCCCGGGACAGGGGGAAGACCCAGTACTTC.

This clonotype has a handful of counts. The CDR3 protein is CASSRDRVADTQYF. Written as DNA, the CDR3 is TGTGCCAGCAGTCGCGACAGGGTTGCAGATACGCAGTATTTT. The V and J genes are TRBV5-6 and TRBJ2-3, with TRBD1 matching over 7 bases. V was clipped by 5 bases and J by 4 bases; unmatched bases: 7. The CDR3 has 14 residues. Germline CDR1 is SGHDT and CDR2 is YYEEEE.

This clonotype was detected only a few times. This chain links TRBV5-1 with TRBJ2-1; TRBD2 agrees at 11 bases. CDR1 is SGHRS and CDR2 is YFSETQ in the germline V gene. The CDR3 consists of 16 residues. Unmatched junction bases numbered 5, after V lost 2 bases and J lost 4 bases. The CDR3 sequence: CASSFGLAGEYNEQFF. CDR3 nucleotides: TGCGCCAGCAGCTTCGGACTAGCGGGTGAATACAATGAGCAGTTCTTC. The full variable domain, its missing parts supplied by reference TRBV5-1 and TRBJ2-1, is KAGVTQTPRYLIKTRGQQVTLSCSPISGHRSVSWYQQTPGQGLQFLFEYFSETQRNKGNFPGRFSGRQFSNSRSEMNVSTLELGDSALYLCASSFGLAGEYNEQFFGPGTRLTVL.

In this sample, this clonotype turned up many times. The V gene is TRBV5-1, the J gene TRBJ2-7, with D perhaps matching TRBD1 (5 bases). Germline CDR1 SGHRS, CDR2 YFSETQ. With 4 bases removed from V and 7 bases from J, the gap between germline ends came to 15 bases. The CDR3 totals 13 residues. Here the CDR3 reads CASSGTQGREQYF. The DNA for the CDR3 is TGCGCCAGCAGCGGAACTCAGGGTCGGGAGCAGTACTTC.

The chain employs TRBV5-1 and TRBJ2-7, with TRBD1 matching over 7 bases. The J segment lost 0 bases and the V segment lost 4 bases, leaving 7 bases of the junction unmatched. This CDR3 spans 15 amino acids. Germline V gene lookup returns CDR1 SGHRS and CDR2 YFSETQ. DNA of the CDR3: TGCGCCAGCAGCCCTTCGACAGGGAGCTCCTACGAGCAGTACTTC. Translation gives CASSPSTGSSYEQYF.

The chain links TRBV5-1 to TRBJ2-7, with 7 positions matching TRBD1. The CDR3 is made up of 14 amino acids. Germline assignment: CDR1 SGHRS and CDR2 YFSETQ. V dropped 4 bases and J dropped 6; count of bases not matched to a gene: 10. As DNA, the CDR3 is TGCGCCAGCAGCCCCCGGGACAGAATGGGCGAGCAGTACTTC. Translation gives CASSPRDRMGEQYF.

The CDR3 DNA reads TGTGCCAGCAGTGACGGTGTGACAGGCTATGGCTACACCTTC. Its protein is CASSDGVTGYGYTF. J is TRBJ1-2 and V is TRBV6-1, with D possibly matching TRBD1 (6 bases). Trimming removed 3 bases at V and 4 bases at J, with 12 bases between. Germline V gene sequence: CDR1 MNHNS, CDR2 SASEGT. The CDR3 totals 14 residues.

This chain uses TRBV5-1 with TRBJ2-7, with TRBD1 matching 7 bases. V gave up 1 base and J gave up 0 bases; unmatched junction bases: 4. The CDR3 totals 15 residues. Looked up from germline, CDR1 is SGHRS and CDR2 is YFSETQ. The CDR3 loop reads CASSLTSGGSYEQYF. The CDR3 DNA follows: TGCGCCAGCAGCTTGACATCAGGGGGCTCCTACGAGCAGTACTTC. The full variable domain, its missing parts supplied by reference TRBV5-1 and TRBJ2-7, is KAGVTQTPRYLIKTRGQQVTLSCSPISGHRSVSWYQQTPGQGLQFLFEYFSETQRNKGNFPGRFSGRQFSNSRSEMNVSTLELGDSALYLCASSLTSGGSYEQYFGPGTRLTVT.

Only a few counts were recorded for this clonotype. This chain uses TRBV29-1 with TRBJ1-1; a weak D match, TRBD1 (5 bases). CDR3 length equals 15 residues. Germline V lookup: CDR1 SQVTM, CDR2 ANQGSEA. Trimming cost V 6 bases and J 1 base, with 18 bases left between them. The CDR3 sequence: CSVPRIRQGNTEAFF. CDR3 coding DNA: TGCAGCGTGCCGAGAATTAGGCAGGGGAACACTGAAGCTTTCTTT. The complete variable domain, with remaining parts taken from reference TRBV29-1 and TRBJ1-1, reads SAVISQKPSRDICQRGTSLTIQCQVDSQVTMMFWYRQQPGQSLTLIATANQGSEATYESGFVIDKFPISRPNLTFSTLTVSNMSPEDSSIYLCSVPRIRQGNTEAFFGQGTRLTVV.

The table lists this clonotype with many counts. The V gene is TRBV12-3 or TRBV12-4, the J gene TRBJ2-1; no reliable D call. This CDR3 contains 11 residues. V lost 5 bases and J lost 8, with 7 bases in between. The CDR3 nucleotides are TGTGCCAGCAGTCGTTGGCATGAGCAGTTCTTC. It is translated as CASSRWHEQFF.

The chain carries TRBV25-1 and TRBJ2-7; 9 bases line up with TRBD1. This CDR3 is 15 amino acids long. Trimming removed 6 bases from V and 3 bases from J; junction bases left unmatched: 9. In germline, CDR1 is MGHDK, CDR2 SYGVNS. This chain's CDR3 is CASRGSPGQGYEQYF. Written as DNA, the CDR3 is TGTGCCAGCAGAGGATCCCCGGGACAGGGCTACGAGCAGTACTTC.

V is TRBV15 and J is TRBJ2-2; the D is unclear. The CDR3 is 15 amino acids. The V end lost 0 bases, the J end lost 5 bases, and 10 bases lay between the germline ends. Germline values: CDR1 LNHNV, CDR2 YYDKDF (reference sequence). Here the CDR3 reads CATSRDEVKTGELFF. Written as DNA, the CDR3 is TGTGCCACCAGCAGAGATGAAGTAAAGACCGGGGAGCTGTTTTTT.

V usage is TRBV4-2 and J usage is TRBJ1-1, with D uncertain. Per the germline V gene, CDR1 is LGHNA and CDR2 is YNFKEQ. The CDR3 sequence is 14 residues long. V lost 1 base and J 5 bases, leaving 11 bases between the germline ends. In DNA, the CDR3 is TGTGCCAGCAGCCAAGCGGCGGGGAGGACTGAAGCTTTCTTT. Its translation: CASSQAAGRTEAFF.

CDR3 DNA sequence: TGTGCCAGCAGCCTAATCTCCGGGACTAGCGGCACAGATACGCAGTATTTT. Translating gives CASSLISGTSGTDTQYF. This chain uses TRBV7-6 with TRBJ2-3, with 10 bases lining up with TRBD2. This CDR3 is built from 17 residues. J was trimmed by 1 base and V by 5 bases; bases with no gene match: 9. The germline V gene encodes CDR1 SGHVS and CDR2 FNYEAQ. The variable domain in full, with the rest retrieved from reference TRBV7-6 and TRBJ2-3, is GAGVSQSPRYKVTKRGQDVALRCDPISGHVSLYWYRQALGQGPEFLTYFNYEAQQDKSGLPNDRFSAERPEGSISTLTIQRTEQRDSAMYRCASSLISGTSGTDTQYFGPGTRLTVL.

This clonotype was recorded many times. The chain employs TRBV6-5 and TRBJ2-2; no firm D call. V gave up 4 bases and J gave up 4 bases, with 13 bases separating them. CDR1 MNHEY and CDR2 SVGAGI come from the germline V gene. This CDR3 has 15 residues. The CDR3 is CASSSLDTFTGELFF. The CDR3 DNA reads TGTGCCAGCAGTTCCCTTGACACTTTCACCGGGGAGCTGTTTTTT.

The table lists this clonotype with a few counts. The rearrangement links TRBV7-9 to TRBJ2-7; 7 positions match TRBD1. This CDR3 spans 19 amino acids. Germline trimming cut 1 base from V and 0 bases from J; bases unmatched to any gene: 15. Germline assignment: CDR1 SEHNR and CDR2 FQNEAQ (reference sequence). This chain's CDR3 is CASSLVGTVLGGTSYEQYF. The CDR3 DNA is TGTGCCAGCAGCTTAGTCGGGACAGTGCTTGGTGGGACCTCCTACGAGCAGTACTTC.

The V and J genes are TRBV5-6 and TRBJ2-5; D perhaps matches TRBD1 (5 bases). The germline V gene has CDR1 SGHDT and CDR2 YYEEEE. V dropped 0 bases and J dropped 2 bases, with 14 bases sitting between them. The CDR3 totals 16 residues. CDR3 in amino acids: CASSLGGGARQETQYF. CDR3 DNA sequence: TGTGCCAGCAGCTTGGGGGGTGGGGCCCGGCAAGAGACCCAGTACTTC.

This chain uses TRBV29-1 with TRBJ2-1; TRBD1 agrees at 10 bases. Near its end, the DNA agrees better with TRBJ2-7, so the J call may be wrong. This CDR3 region has 14 residues. Germline V lookup: CDR1 SQVTM, CDR2 ANQGSEA. The CDR3 DNA reads TGCAGCGTTGAAGGGGACAGGGGAGTCAATGAGCAGTACTTC. Protein sequence: CSVEGDRGVNEQYF.

The V gene is TRBV5-1, the J gene TRBJ2-7; the match to TRBD1 covers 9 bases. In germline, CDR1 is SGHRS, CDR2 YFSETQ. The CDR3 covers 13 residues. V was clipped by 4 bases and J by 12 bases; unmatched bases: 11. The CDR3 sequence is CASSLETGGSGYF. Here the CDR3 DNA reads TGCGCCAGCAGCCTAGAGACAGGGGGGAGCGGGTACTTC.